This T cell receptor (beta chain) was profiled in a study of T cell repertoires in ileal Crohn's disease. Whole-study context: Postoperative therapy was given to about half: 11 thiopurines, around 17 anti-TNF agents.

As for time point: neoterminal ileum biopsy at postoperative endoscopy, about 6 months after surgery. With respect to this clone: Its cognate antigen is unknown.

TCRB immunosequencing input was around 460 nanograms of biopsy DNA per sample. The table came from immunoSEQ multiplex PCR; TCRdb's copy has only in-frame clones and leaves some out. The repertoire holds about 15,000 clones, with roughly three quarters as singletons. V lost 0 bases, J lost 0 bases, and 6 bases lay in between. This CDR3 contains 15 residues. Germline-derived CDR1 and CDR2 are MNHEY and SVGAGI. Whole-study findings and limits: Every patient over 26.8% clonality showed endoscopic recurrence. Active smokers at surgery had more clonal expansions than non-smokers.

V gene TRBV6-5 combines with J gene TRBJ1-5; no clear D. The receptor's source is an adult with Crohn's disease. Sequenced material: ileal tissue. The CDR3 spells CASSYSSNSNQPQHF. CDR3 nucleotides: TGTGCCAGCAGTTACTCGTCTAATAGCAATCAGCCCCAGCATTTT.